This T cell receptor (beta chain) was identified in a study of blood T cell repertoires in COVID-19. The germline V gene has CDR1 SQVTM and CDR2 ANQGSEA. The trim removed 8 bases at V and 4 bases at J, leaving 10 bases unmatched. This CDR3 contains 13 residues. Some clones are missing from TCRdb's copy, which holds only in-frame ones; the method was immunoSEQ multiplex PCR. The sample lists 100,000 to 150,000 clones; around 87% were seen once. This clonotype originated in a woman aged 55-75 years with acute or convalescent COVID-19. This chain connects TRBV29-1 to TRBJ1-1, with 7 bases fitting TRBD1. Material: peripheral blood. Here the CDR3 reads CSYVYRGGTEAFF. DNA for the CDR3: TGCAGCTATGTGTACAGGGGAGGCACTGAAGCTTTCTTT. Complete variable domain (other parts from reference TRBV29-1 and TRBJ1-1): SAVISQKPSRDICQRGTSLTIQCQVDSQVTMMFWYRQQPGQSLTLIATANQGSEATYESGFVIDKFPISRPNLTFSTLTVSNMSPEDSSIYLCSYVYRGGTEAFFGQGTRLTVV.